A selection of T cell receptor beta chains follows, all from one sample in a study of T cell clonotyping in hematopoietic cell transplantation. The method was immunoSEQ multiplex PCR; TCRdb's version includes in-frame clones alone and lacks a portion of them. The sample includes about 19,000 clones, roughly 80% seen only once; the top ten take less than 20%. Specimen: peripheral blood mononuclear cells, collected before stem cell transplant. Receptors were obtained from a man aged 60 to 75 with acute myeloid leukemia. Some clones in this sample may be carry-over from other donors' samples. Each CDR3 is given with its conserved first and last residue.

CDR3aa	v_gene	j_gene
CAWRRQGNTEAFF	TRBV30	TRBJ1-1
CASSYSRDRGYTF	TRBV6-5	TRBJ1-2
CASSDSSHISNQPQHF	TRBV6-4	TRBJ1-5
CASSLQGAGETQYF	TRBV7-6	TRBJ2-5
CASSRGGGWNSPLHF	TRBV7-6	TRBJ1-6
CASSQDGPSSGNTIYF	TRBV4-3	TRBJ1-3
CASSPLAGGNTGELFF	TRBV11-3	TRBJ2-2
CASSLADREDTGELFF	TRBV5-1	TRBJ2-2
CASETGGQGSGSPLHF	TRBV2	TRBJ1-6
CASSVGSFGNEQYF	TRBV9	TRBJ2-7
CAWSVPPGEGYTF	TRBV30	TRBJ1-2
CAWSLGQGYEQYF	TRBV30	TRBJ2-7
CASSQGHHDYGYTF	TRBV4-1	TRBJ1-2
CASSPGLAGGNEQFF	TRBV7-2	TRBJ2-1
CSVGVTEAFF	TRBV29-1	TRBJ1-1
CASGRRIQETQYF	TRBV12-5	TRBJ2-5
CASSWAGFQETQYF	TRBV19	TRBJ2-5
CASSWDKETQYF	TRBV5-1	TRBJ2-5
CASSFQGNQPQHF	TRBV27	TRBJ1-5
CASSELNSPLHF	TRBV5-4	TRBJ1-6
CASSELGGGPYEQYF	TRBV7-9	TRBJ2-7
CASRTDGGRNYGYTF	TRBV6-5	TRBJ1-2
CASSFKGGGNTIYF	TRBV7-2	TRBJ1-3
CASSEGRVPSGYNEQFF	TRBV6-1	TRBJ2-1
CSVERGPRNQPQHF	TRBV29-1	TRBJ1-5
CASKDRVGETQYF	TRBV4-2	TRBJ2-5
CASSLRGTGWSTDTQYF	TRBV27	TRBJ2-3
CASSVLGHLNYGYTF	TRBV19	TRBJ1-2
CASSQEERGGPREQYF	TRBV4-2	TRBJ2-7
CASRSGTYRSGANVLTF	TRBV13	TRBJ2-6
CASSVSKDHTEAFF	TRBV9	TRBJ1-1
CASSYSKSGGEETQYF	TRBV6-5	TRBJ2-5
CASSPEDRTSYEQYF	TRBV7-2	TRBJ2-7
CASSYVSGIEQFF	TRBV13	TRBJ2-1
CASSLGEDHGYTF	TRBV2	TRBJ1-2
CASSVGGIGAGELFF	TRBV9	TRBJ2-2
CASSKLTGYTF	TRBV5-6	TRBJ1-2
CASSEVITGYTF	TRBV2	TRBJ1-2
CAWSLGQGDQPQHF	TRBV30	TRBJ1-5
CASSLSAANYGYTF	TRBV7-9	TRBJ1-2
CASSLDRGGNNEQFF	TRBV5-1	TRBJ2-1
CASSQGPKSGTGARKETQYF	TRBV14	TRBJ2-5
CAWSSGQGDQPQHF	TRBV30	TRBJ1-5
CASSLGLAGGLDEQFF	TRBV6-5	TRBJ2-1
CASSLGGVLQETQYF	TRBV11-2	TRBJ2-5
CASSLGGRPKAFF	TRBV7-8	TRBJ1-1
CASSVSGTNTEAFF	TRBV9	TRBJ1-1
CASSPGRPNYGYTF	TRBV5-6	TRBJ1-2
CASSPDQGRDEKLFF	TRBV19	TRBJ1-4
CASSASRMAGELFF	TRBV2	TRBJ2-2
CASNGEGEQFF	TRBV7-9	TRBJ2-1
CASSLADGTDTQYF	TRBV7-2	TRBJ2-3
CASSTGEIQPQHF	TRBV19	TRBJ1-5
CASSLALGFEAFF	TRBV5-1	TRBJ1-1
CASSQDTSRGDTQYF	TRBV4-3	TRBJ2-3
CASSGTGTGWTGELFF	TRBV25-1	TRBJ2-2
CAISDSERGFHEQYF	TRBV10-3	TRBJ2-7
CASSPWGQDTSNYGYTF	TRBV19	TRBJ1-2